This TCR beta chain was sequenced in a study of PD-1 blockade in classical Hodgkin lymphoma. Overall study results and limits: With CD4+ cells, TCR diversity rose significantly by C4D1, but not with CD8+ cells.

All patients experienced relapse after autologous stem cell transplantation, and brentuximab vedotin exposure was variable. TCRdb's copy holds only in-frame clones and misses some; the assay was immunoSEQ multiplex PCR. The table lists approximately 10,000 clones, 70% to 90% of them singletons, with about 31% in the top ten. In its sample, this clone was seen once. The antigen is not known. Sequences were derived from peripheral blood mononuclear cells (PBMCs), sampled at baseline. This TCR was sampled from a human donor with classical Hodgkin lymphoma.

The CDR3 bases are TGTGCCAGCACTCTGGAGGGCTCCCCGTACAATGAGCAGTTCTTC. It translates to CASTLEGSPYNEQFF. The chain recombines TRBV9 with TRBJ2-1; possible D gene TRBD2, 6 bases. Trimming removed 6 bases at V and 4 bases at J, with 17 bases between. Per the germline V gene, CDR1 is SGDLS and CDR2 is YYNGEE. The CDR3 has 15 residues.